This entry lists 25 T cell receptor beta chains sequenced from one sample in a study of T cell changes during pregnancy in multiple sclerosis (dated by TCRdb to between 2018 and 2020). The method behind the library was the immunoSEQ multiplex PCR assay. TCRdb stores this immuneACCESS table with in-frame sequences only. Part of the clones is absent; in the studies checked, under half of the shortfall reflects unresolved V genes, and no reason is known for the rest. The sample profile shows about 66,000 clones; 75% to 95% of them were found once. The top ten clones comprise about 5.8% of the sample. Sequenced here: CD8+ T cells from peripheral blood mononuclear cells, sampled before pregnancy. Every receptor here comes from a female donor with multiple sclerosis, enrolled in a pregnancy study.

A single count supports this clone. As DNA, the CDR3 is TGTGCCACCAGCAGACGGACTAGCGGGCAAGAGACCCAGTACTTC. It translates to CATSRRTSGQETQYF. The chain carries TRBV15 and TRBJ2-5; 11 bases line up with TRBD2. The CDR3 consists of 15 residues. In germline, CDR1 is LNHNV, CDR2 YYDKDF (reference sequence). V shed 2 bases and J 2 bases; nucleotides not matched to a gene: 1.

The chain has TRBV27 and TRBJ2-1, with D unclear. The length of the CDR3 is 12 residues. The germline V and J ends were trimmed by 2 bases and 9 bases, with 8 bases remaining between them. Germline CDR1 reads MNHEY; CDR2 reads SMNVEV (reference sequence). In nucleotides, the CDR3 is TGTGCCAGCAGTTTACTGCGAGGTGAGCAGTTCTTC. This codes for CASSLLRGEQFF.

This clone was counted between two and nine times. DNA for the CDR3: TGTGCCAGCAGTTTATCTAGGGGATCGGCTTACGAGCAGTACTTC. Encoded protein: CASSLSRGSAYEQYF. The rearrangement joins TRBV27 to TRBJ2-7; D is possibly TRBD1 (5 bases). Germline V gene sequence: CDR1 MNHEY, CDR2 SMNVEV (reference sequence). V gave up 0 bases and J gave up 4 bases, with 13 bases separating them. CDR3 length equals 15 residues.

J is TRBJ2-7 and V is TRBV7-2, with 7 bases matching TRBD2. This CDR3 region has 15 residues. Germline V gene lookup returns CDR1 SGHTA and CDR2 FQGNSA. V lost 3 bases and J lost 3; bases outside the gene matches: 8. DNA of the CDR3: TGTGCCAGCAGCTTTTATGCGGGGGAGGGCTACGAGCAGTACTTC. Translated: CASSFYAGEGYEQYF. The full variable domain, completed using reference TRBV7-2 and TRBJ2-7, is GAGVSQSPSNKVTEKGKDVELRCDPISGHTALYWYRQSLGQGLEFLIYFQGNSAPDKSGLPSDRFSAERTGGSVSTLTIQRTQQEDSAVYLCASSFYAGEGYEQYFGPGTRLTVT.

This rearrangement joins TRBV15 to TRBJ2-7; D remains unclear. V lost 6 bases to trimming and J lost 2 bases, with 11 bases between them. The CDR3 length is 13 residues. Germline-derived CDR1 and CDR2 are LNHNV and YYDKDF (reference sequence). CDR3 amino acids: CATRPATTYEQYF. The CDR3 DNA reads as TGTGCCACCAGGCCAGCGACCACCTACGAGCAGTACTTC.

The chain couples TRBV7-6 to TRBJ2-1; 15 bases align to TRBD2. Germline CDR1 reads SGHVS; CDR2 reads FNYEAQ. The CDR3 extends over 17 amino acids. V lost 8 bases, J lost 5 bases, and 10 bases stayed unmatched. The CDR3 region is CASQNGLAGGEHNEQFF. DNA for the CDR3: TGTGCCAGCCAAAACGGACTAGCGGGGGGGGAACACAATGAGCAGTTCTTC.

CDR3 in DNA: TGTGCCAGCCAGACCGGGACTAGGCAGACAGATACGCAGTATTTT. This sequence encodes CASQTGTRQTDTQYF. The chain links TRBV2 to TRBJ2-3, with 8 positions matching TRBD2. The V segment lost 8 bases and the J segment 3 bases; nucleotides outside the gene matches: 10. Germline lookup yields CDR1 SNHLY and CDR2 FYNNEI. The length of the CDR3 is 15 residues.

CDR3 DNA sequence: TGCAGCGTGACTAGCGGGGTCGGGACCCAGTACTTC. This encodes CSVTSGVGTQYF. The rearrangement links TRBV29-1 to TRBJ2-5, with TRBD2 identical over 11 bases. Germline trimming cut 6 bases from V and 7 bases from J; bases unmatched to any gene: 4. The CDR3 runs to 12 residues. The germline V gene has CDR1 SQVTM and CDR2 ANQGSEA.

The chain joins TRBV19 to TRBJ2-7; perhaps TRBD2 as D (5 bases). The CDR3 sequence is 13 residues long. Germline V gene sequence: CDR1 LNHDA, CDR2 SQIVND (reference sequence). Trimming took off 1 base at V and 4 bases at J, with 8 bases between the two ends. The CDR3 loop is CASSIGETYEQYF. Written as DNA, the CDR3 is TGTGCCAGTAGTATAGGGGAGACTTACGAGCAGTACTTC.

This sequence joins TRBV27 and TRBJ1-1; the D is unclear. Trimming took off 3 bases at V and 0 bases at J, with 8 bases between the two ends. The CDR3 sequence is 14 residues long. Germline V CDR1 and CDR2: MNHEY, SMNVEV (reference sequence). CDR3 amino acids: CASSLQRMNTEAFF. DNA of the CDR3: TGTGCCAGCAGTTTGCAGAGGATGAACACTGAAGCTTTCTTT.

The chain carries TRBV7-8 and TRBJ2-7, with 11 bases lining up with TRBD1. CDR3 length equals 19 residues. With 5 bases clipped from V and 0 bases from J, the junction kept 15 bases outside the gene matches. Per germline, CDR1 SGHVS and CDR2 FQNEAQ. This chain's CDR3 is CASSNGAPTGQGASYEQYF. Written as DNA, the CDR3 is TGTGCCAGCAGCAATGGGGCACCAACCGGACAGGGGGCCTCCTACGAGCAGTACTTC. The variable domain in full, completed from reference TRBV7-8 and TRBJ2-7, reads GAGVSQSPRYKVAKRGQDVALRCDPISGHVSLFWYQQALGQGPEFLTYFQNEAQLDKSGLPSDRFFAERPEGSVSTLKIQRTQQEDSAVYLCASSNGAPTGQGASYEQYFGPGTRLTVT.

The V call is TRBV6-4, the J call TRBJ2-3, with 13 bases lining up with TRBD2. V shed 5 bases, J shed 4 bases, and the junction held 0 bases outside the gene matches. This CDR3 is 14 amino acids long. Germline CDR1 is MRHNA and CDR2 is SNTAGT. The CDR3 reads CASSTSGGADTQYF. The DNA of the CDR3 is TGTGCCAGCAGTACTAGCGGGGGGGCAGATACGCAGTATTTT.

The V gene is TRBV27, the J gene TRBJ2-2; TRBD2 is a possible D gene (5 bases). CDR1 and CDR2 (germline): MNHEY, SMNVEV (reference sequence). The V and J ends lost 5 bases and 5 bases respectively, with 18 bases between them. The CDR3 loop spans 16 amino acids. The chain's CDR3 is CASSSLLARGTGELFF. CDR3 sequence (DNA): TGTGCCAGCAGTAGCCTCTTGGCGCGAGGGACCGGGGAGCTGTTTTTT.

This clone was seen a few times. This chain connects TRBV4-1 to TRBJ1-5; D perhaps matches TRBD1 (6 bases). The CDR3 consists of 16 residues. Trimming cost V 1 base and J 0 bases, with 10 bases left between them. Germline V CDR1 and CDR2: MGHRA, YSYEKL. The CDR3, as DNA: TGCGCCAGCAGCCAAGCGCGGACAGATAGCAATCAGCCCCAGCATTTT. Translated: CASSQARTDSNQPQHF.

The gene calls are TRBV9 and TRBJ2-3, with a weak D call TRBD2 (6 bases). In germline, CDR1 is SGDLS, CDR2 YYNGEE. Trimming shortened V by 2 bases and J by 2 bases, and 9 bases separated the two germline ends. CDR3 length: 14 residues. CDR3 residues: CASSVSGHTDTQYF. CDR3 in DNA: TGTGCCAGCAGCGTTAGCGGCCACACAGATACGCAGTATTTT. Filled out from reference TRBV9 and TRBJ2-3, the complete variable domain reads DSGVTQTPKHLITATGQRVTLRCSPRSGDLSVYWYQQSLDQGLQFLIQYYNGEERAKGNILERFSAQQFPDLHSELNLSSLELGDSALYFCASSVSGHTDTQYFGPGTRLTVL.

The rearrangement links TRBV19 to TRBJ2-3, with no clear D. With 8 bases removed from V and 4 bases from J, the gap between germline ends came to 10 bases. This CDR3 comprises 12 residues. The V gene's germline CDR1 is LNHDA and CDR2 SQIVND (reference sequence). CDR3 sequence: CASLSGPDTQYF. CDR3 in DNA: TGTGCCAGTCTCTCAGGTCCAGATACGCAGTATTTT.

The CDR3 here is CASSSRNTEAFF. The CDR3 bases are TGTGCCAGCAGCTCTAGAAACACTGAAGCTTTCTTT. The chain joins TRBV7-9 to TRBJ1-1; D gene ambiguous. The CDR3 sequence is 12 residues long. The germline V gene has CDR1 SEHNR and CDR2 FQNEAQ (reference sequence). Trimming took 4 bases from V and 2 from J, leaving 5 bases between them.

The chain has TRBV6-5 and TRBJ1-1, with 9 bases that match TRBD1. The germline gives CDR1 MNHEY, CDR2 SVGAGI. This CDR3 is built from 15 residues. J was trimmed by 10 bases and V by 4 bases; bases with no gene match: 13. The CDR3 is CASSSPQGALSAAFF. Here the CDR3 DNA reads TGTGCCAGCAGTTCCCCACAGGGGGCATTGTCGGCAGCTTTCTTT.

The V call is TRBV7-3, the J call TRBJ2-2; D is unresolved. V shed 2 bases and J shed 3 bases, with 4 bases lying between them. CDR3 length: 13 residues. Looked up from germline, CDR1 is SGHTA and CDR2 is FQGTGA. CDR3 nucleotide sequence: TGTGCCAGCAGCTTACTAGACACCGGGGAGCTGTTTTTT. This codes for CASSLLDTGELFF.

In its sample, this clone was seen once. This rearrangement joins TRBV11-3 to TRBJ2-1, with 12 bases that match TRBD2. CDR3 size: 15 residues. V lost 6 bases, J lost 8 bases, and 8 bases stayed unmatched. Germline CDR1 is SGHNT and CDR2 is YENEEA. CDR3 nucleotide sequence: TGTGCCAGCAGTTTGCTAGCGGGGGGGCACTATGAGCAGTTCTTC. Translated: CASSLLAGGHYEQFF.

This chain uses TRBV6-4 with TRBJ2-5; TRBD1 is a possible D gene (6 bases). The CDR3 has 12 residues. Trimming removed 5 bases from V and 3 bases from J, with 7 bases in between. From germline, CDR1 is MRHNA and CDR2 SNTAGT. The CDR3 sequence is CASSHREETQYF. The CDR3 coding sequence is TGTGCCAGCAGTCACAGGGAAGAGACCCAGTACTTC.

The rearrangement links TRBV7-8 to TRBJ2-3; a weak D match, TRBD2 (5 bases). In germline, CDR1 is SGHVS, CDR2 FQNEAQ. Between the trimmed V and J ends, which lost 2 bases and 2 bases, there was a span of 20 bases. The length of the CDR3 is 18 residues. The CDR3 loop reads CASSLPGLLGGHTDTQYF. The CDR3 nucleotides read TGTGCCAGCAGCTTACCCGGACTGTTGGGTGGTCACACAGATACGCAGTATTTT.

The chain links TRBV5-4 to TRBJ2-7; 8 bases map to TRBD1. CDR1 is SGHNT and CDR2 is YYREEE in the germline V gene (reference sequence). The CDR3 runs to 14 residues. The trim removed 5 bases at V and 2 bases at J, leaving 6 bases unmatched. CDR3 in amino acids: CASRHPDRAYEQYF. The CDR3 bases are TGTGCCAGCAGGCACCCGGACAGGGCCTACGAGCAGTACTTC.

The J gene is TRBJ2-7, the V gene TRBV13, with D tentatively TRBD2 (5 bases). Germline lookup yields CDR1 PRHDT and CDR2 FYEKMQ (reference sequence). V lost 2 bases, J lost 4 bases, and 18 bases lay in between. The CDR3 is 16 amino acids. The CDR3 DNA is TGTGCCAGCAGCTTAAACGGGGTGGAGATTCAATACGAGCAGTACTTC. Amino acids: CASSLNGVEIQYEQYF.

This chain uses TRBV2 with TRBJ2-3, with 9 bases lining up with TRBD2. The CDR3 is made up of 15 amino acids. Germline CDR1 SNHLY, CDR2 FYNNEI. In DNA, the CDR3 is TGTGCAGGTAGCGGGGGACCCAAATCCACAGATACGCAGTATTTT. This encodes CAGSGGPKSTDTQYF.